A selection of T cell receptor beta chains follows, all from one sample in a study of tissue T cells after allogeneic stem cell transplantation. TCRdb keeps only in-frame clones here, not all; method: immunoSEQ multiplex PCR. The table includes about 4,800 clones, roughly three quarters detected once. Sequencing used tissue from the colon, obtained at autopsy. The receptors stem from a female donor at least 60 years old with lung cancer. The CDR3 runs from the conserved cysteine through the conserved F or W. Fields, in order: J gene, V gene, CDR3 protein.

>TRBJ2-5|TRBV2
CASSGQATGETQYF
>TRBJ2-3|TRBV24-1
CATSDFGTGRGHTQYF
>TRBJ2-3|TRBV19
CASSRQVVRTDTQYF
>TRBJ2-5|TRBV5-5
CASSSRGVAQETQYF
>TRBJ1-4|TRBV21-1
CASSKASRVQYELFF
>TRBJ1-4|TRBV6-5
CASGYGGLGDEKLFF
>TRBJ2-1|TRBV6-1
CASSALFQGAVGNEQFF
>TRBJ2-2|TRBV6-6
CASTLAGRTGELFF
>TRBJ1-2|TRBV4-3
CASSQDPTGGPYGYTF
>TRBJ1-6|TRBV30
CAWRSTGDSPLHF
>TRBJ1-2|TRBV4-3
CASSQGGARLPFGYTF
>TRBJ2-3|TRBV7-2
CASSLALVSTDTQYF
>TRBJ2-7|TRBV6-4
CATKRRPDYEQYF
>TRBJ2-3|TRBV4-1
CASSQLDRRPTDTQYF
>TRBJ1-1|TRBV3-1/TRBV3-2
CASSQSRTHSGAFF
>TRBJ2-5|TRBV5-1
CASSPGREQETQYF
>TRBJ2-7|TRBV5-4
CASSGGGRVYEQYF
>TRBJ1-5|TRBV15
CATSRDRSTAKPQHF
>TRBJ2-5|TRBV7-9
CASSPRETQYF
>TRBJ1-5|TRBV19
CASTHRGISDVRPQHF
>TRBJ1-4|TRBV19
CASSWAGANEKLFF
>TRBJ2-7|TRBV5-6
CASSTTAYEQYF
>TRBJ2-1|TRBV7-6
CASSLRALYNEQFF
>TRBJ2-3|TRBV25-1
CASSEYVGSAQYF
>TRBJ2-3|TRBV7-8
CASSLGTDTQYF
>TRBJ1-2|TRBV12-2
CASRLARWGAVNYGYTF
>TRBJ2-4|TRBV4-2
CASSQDPTPSGTQYF
>TRBJ2-2|TRBV6-6
CASSYKGASNTGELFF
>TRBJ1-6|TRBV6-2/TRBV6-3
CASSLRSSYNSPLHF
>TRBJ1-1|TRBV19
CASSVDRLNTEAFF